The entry below gives a single T cell receptor beta chain sequence along with its context. Its antigen is undetermined. Researchers ran the PCR with 60 Vbeta and 13 Jbeta primers. Sequencing was performed with immunoSEQ multiplex PCR; in TCRdb, only in-frame clones are kept and a portion is missing. The repertoire holds around 100,000 clones, with around three quarters as singletons. This record belongs to a study of cytomegalovirus exposure and HLA in healthy donors. Study-level background: An earlier analysis found 110 million or so unique TCR beta sequences from about 190 million T cells. General observations from the study: More clonal expansion characterized HLA-associated TCR beta chains than equally common others in a later analysis. When analyzed later, a missense DCLRE1C variant was found to be linked to TCR beta V- and J-gene trimming. In a later analysis, CMV-associated beta chains were mostly HLA-associated, it appeared.

Unmatched junction bases numbered 12, after V lost 10 bases and J lost 1 base. Germline CDR1 and CDR2: SNHLY and FYNNEI. This CDR3 is 15 amino acids long. The rearrangement uses TRBV2 and TRBJ1-1; 7 nucleotides align to TRBD1. Sequenced material: PBMCs. This sequence was found in a female donor in good health and CMV-seropositive. CDR3 nucleotides: TGTGCCATCTCCAGTGCAGGGGGAACGAACACTGAAGCTTTCTTT. This codes for CAISSAGGTNTEAFF.